This T cell receptor beta chain was sequenced in a study of blood T cell repertoires in COVID-19. Study-level information: Samples came from the United States, Italy and Spain, spanning acute and convalescent COVID-19. From T cells, B-cell-depleted T cells, or PBMCs came the material, which was cDNA or gDNA.

The junction had 13 bases not matched to a gene; V was cut back by 6 bases and J by 7 bases. This CDR3 contains 16 residues. Germline V gene lookup returns CDR1 MDHEN and CDR2 SYDVKM. Original analysis: Quantification of nucleated cells was approximated via reference gene primer amplification. This table comes from immunoSEQ multiplex PCR, and its TCRdb copy is limited to in-frame clones, with some not included. From that table come the V and J calls and clone size; the DNA was used to work out D and trimming. The sample contains 100,000 to 150,000 clones, around 81% of which appear only once. This TCR was recovered from a woman between 50 and 59 years old with acute or convalescent COVID-19. The sequenced sample consisted of peripheral blood. J is TRBJ2-7 and V is TRBV28; 12 bases are shared with TRBD2. The CDR3 is CASSSPRLAGVYEQYF. CDR3 DNA sequence: TGTGCCAGCAGCTCACCCCGACTAGCGGGAGTATATGAGCAGTACTTC.